What follows are 17 T cell receptor beta chains derived from one specimen sequenced in a study of cytomegalovirus exposure and HLA in healthy donors. The PCR was carried out with 60 Vbeta primers and 13 Jbeta primers. Measured with immunoSEQ multiplex PCR; TCRdb has only the in-frame clones, and not every one. In all, the sample yields approximately 140,000 clones. Material for sequencing was PBMCs. The receptor source for this set is a woman aged 45 to 65 in good health and CMV-seronegative.

The CDR3 sequence is CASRRQGSIETQYF. The CDR3 DNA sequence: TGTGCCAGCAGACGACAGGGGAGTATCGAGACCCAGTACTTC. The chain uses TRBV6-1 and TRBJ2-5; 8 bases fit TRBD1. Unmatched junction bases numbered 8, after V lost 6 bases and J lost 5 bases. Germline V gene data show CDR1 as MNHNS and CDR2 as SASEGT. The CDR3 contains 14 residues.

The J gene is TRBJ1-6, the V gene TRBV4-1; 7 nucleotides align to TRBD1. V lost 4 bases and J lost 6; bases outside the gene matches: 3. The CDR3 loop spans 14 amino acids. Germline V lookup: CDR1 MGHRA, CDR2 YSYEKL. DNA of the CDR3: TGCGCCAGCAGCCCCGGGGACAGTAATTCACCCCTCCACTTT. Amino acids: CASSPGDSNSPLHF.

This sequence joins TRBV13 and TRBJ1-1; TRBD1 aligns across 7 bases. V lost 1 base to trimming and J lost 3 bases; unmatched junction nucleotides: 8. This CDR3 has 16 residues. Germline V gene lookup returns CDR1 PRHDT and CDR2 FYEKMQ (reference sequence). The CDR3 sequence is CASSLEWFRGDTEAFF. The CDR3 bases are TGTGCCAGCAGCTTAGAGTGGTTCAGGGGGGACACTGAAGCTTTCTTT.

This rearrangement joins TRBV19 to TRBJ1-3, with 7 bases fitting TRBD1. Per germline, CDR1 LNHDA and CDR2 SQIVND (reference sequence). CDR3 length equals 14 residues. Losses at the gene ends were 9 bases for V and 7 bases for J; bases not matched to a gene: 12. Written as DNA, the CDR3 is TGTGCCAGCCTAGGGGGCGCAGCGGACAACACCATATATTTT. This sequence encodes CASLGGAADNTIYF.

V usage is TRBV2 and J usage is TRBJ2-7; weak D call: TRBD2 (5 bases). With 6 bases removed from V and 4 bases from J, the gap between germline ends came to 16 bases. The CDR3 is 14 amino acids. Per germline, CDR1 SNHLY and CDR2 FYNNEI. As DNA, the CDR3 is TGTGCCAGCAGCTTACCGGGAAACGGGTACGAGCAGTACTTC. Amino acid sequence: CASSLPGNGYEQYF.

The gene calls are TRBV9 and TRBJ2-2; tentative D call: TRBD2 (6 bases). Between the trimmed V and J ends, which lost 4 bases and 5 bases, there was a span of 21 bases. The CDR3 contains 17 residues. The V gene's germline CDR1 is SGDLS and CDR2 YYNGEE. The CDR3 nucleotides read TGTGCCAGCAGCCCCTTCGGGGGAGGCGGTAAGACCGGGGAGCTGTTTTTT. Residues: CASSPFGGGGKTGELFF.

The chain is built from TRBV18 and TRBJ2-3; maybe TRBD1 (5 bases). V lost 3 bases and J 4 bases, leaving 14 bases between the germline ends. There are 15 residues in the CDR3. CDR1 and CDR2 (germline): KGHSH, LQKENI. CDR3 sequence: CASSPLEGVADTQYF. In DNA form, the CDR3 reads TGTGCCAGCTCACCCCTAGAAGGGGTTGCAGATACGCAGTATTTT.

The J gene is TRBJ2-7, the V gene TRBV18, with 13 bases matching TRBD2. CDR3 size: 14 residues. CDR1 is KGHSH, CDR2 LQKENI, per germline. Losses at the gene ends were 6 bases for V and 7 bases for J; bases not matched to a gene: 6. The CDR3 spells CASSHTSGGGEQYF. In nucleotides, the CDR3 is TGTGCCAGCTCTCACACTAGCGGGGGGGGAGAGCAGTACTTC.

J is TRBJ2-3 and V is TRBV4-1, with D possibly matching TRBD1 (5 bases). Germline lookup yields CDR1 MGHRA and CDR2 YSYEKL. There are 14 residues in the CDR3. The V end was cut by 0 bases, the J end by 4 bases, with 8 bases between. This CDR3 reads CASSQDEGADTQYF. The CDR3 bases are TGCGCCAGCAGCCAAGACGAAGGGGCAGATACGCAGTATTTT.

V gene TRBV28 combines with J gene TRBJ1-1; no reliable D call. The germline V gene has CDR1 MDHEN and CDR2 SYDVKM. CDR3 length: 12 residues. Trimming cost V 8 bases and J 0 bases, with 7 bases left between them. The CDR3 sequence is CASAGVNTEAFF. CDR3 nucleotides: TGTGCCAGCGCCGGGGTGAACACTGAAGCTTTCTTT.

The chain has TRBV5-4 and TRBJ1-1, with 7 positions matching TRBD1. Germline assignment: CDR1 SGHNT and CDR2 YYREEE (reference sequence). This CDR3 comprises 12 residues. V dropped 2 bases and J dropped 8; count of bases not matched to a gene: 3. The CDR3 DNA reads as TGTGCCAGCAGCTTAGGGGGCTTGGAAGCTTTCTTT. Protein: CASSLGGLEAFF.

This chain uses TRBV15 with TRBJ2-3; D is undetermined. The CDR3 extends over 14 amino acids. Germline V CDR1 and CDR2: LNHNV, YYDKDF (reference sequence). Trimming pared 0 bases from V and 6 bases from J, leaving 10 bases between. The CDR3 DNA reads TGTGCCACCAGCAGAGATCTTTTTAGCGATACGCAGTATTTT. Translating it yields CATSRDLFSDTQYF.

The V and J genes are TRBV5-6 and TRBJ2-6, with 7 positions matching TRBD1. The V segment lost 4 bases and the J segment 5 bases; nucleotides outside the gene matches: 6. In germline, CDR1 is SGHDT, CDR2 YYEEEE. The CDR3 runs 15 residues. The CDR3: CASSHGQAWANVLTF. The CDR3 coding sequence is TGTGCCAGCAGCCACGGACAGGCTTGGGCCAACGTCCTGACTTTC.

This CDR3 reads CASSLARAAGTDTQYF. The CDR3 bases are TGTGCCAGCAGCTTAGCCAGGGCTGCCGGCACAGATACGCAGTATTTT. The J gene is TRBJ2-3, the V gene TRBV7-9, with a possible D match to TRBD1 (5 bases). Trimming stripped 0 bases from V and 1 base from J, with 11 bases between. The CDR3 sequence is 16 residues long. The V gene's germline CDR1 is SEHNR and CDR2 FQNEAQ (reference sequence). Drawing the rest from reference TRBV7-9 and TRBJ2-3, the complete variable domain is DTGVSQNPRHKITKRGQNVTFRCDPISEHNRLYWYRQTLGQGPEFLTYFQNEAQLEKSRLLSDRFSAERPKGSFSTLEIQRTEQGDSAMYLCASSLARAAGTDTQYFGPGTRLTVL.

The chain has TRBV7-6 and TRBJ1-1; D not certain. Trimming cost V 4 bases and J 1 base, with 7 bases left between them. Germline V CDR1 and CDR2: SGHVS, FNYEAQ. The CDR3 runs 13 residues. In DNA, the CDR3 is TGTGCCAGCAGCTCGTTCAGGAACACTGAAGCTTTCTTT. This encodes CASSSFRNTEAFF.

This chain uses TRBV6-5 with TRBJ1-1, with 7 bases identical to TRBD1. There are 13 residues in the CDR3. Trimming removed 2 bases from V and 10 bases from J; junction bases left unmatched: 7. Germline V gene data show CDR1 as MNHEY and CDR2 as SVGAGI. CDR3 bases: TGTGCCAGCAGTTACGACCAGGGGGGAGGAGCTTTCTTT. Translating it yields CASSYDQGGGAFF.

This chain connects TRBV28 to TRBJ2-1; the D gene is possibly TRBD2 (5 bases). The CDR3 loop spans 13 amino acids. Trimming took off 2 bases at V and 4 bases at J, with 6 bases between the two ends. CDR1 is MDHEN and CDR2 is SYDVKM in the germline V gene. CDR3 coding DNA: TGTGCCAGCAGTTTACGGACTTACAATGAGCAGTTCTTC. This gives the protein CASSLRTYNEQFF.